This T cell receptor (beta chain) was recovered during a study of identical twins. V lost 6 bases to trimming and J lost 4 bases; unmatched junction nucleotides: 8. Per the germline V gene, CDR1 is DFQATT and CDR2 is SNEGSKA (reference sequence). This CDR3 region has 15 residues. In its sample, this clonotype was seen many times. In TCRdb, the 5' RACE reads were re-called with MiXCR into one record per CDR3 protein. Of under 400,000 distinct CDR3 sequences listed, around 9% are singletons. Sequencing was done on a sample of naive T cells sorted from blood. The rearrangement uses TRBV20-1 and TRBJ2-2; 10 bases fit TRBD2. This TCR was sampled from a woman aged 50 to 60 in good health. The CDR3 nucleotides read TGCAGTGCAAAAGCGGGAGGGCTATTCACCGGGGAGCTGTTTTTT. Translating it yields CSAKAGGLFTGELFF.